A single sample is the source of the 13 T cell receptor beta chains below, sequenced in a study of shared clonotypes between healthy human individuals. Clones were sequenced by immunoSEQ multiplex PCR, and TCRdb holds only the in-frame ones, with some missing. The table lists some 790,000 clones, roughly 72% of them singletons. What was sequenced was memory CD4+ T cells sorted from blood. Subset indicated: CD45RA-negative fraction. Every receptor here comes from a woman in her 30s in good health.

The chain uses TRBV11-1 and TRBJ2-7; D may be TRBD1 (5 bases). The V end lost 6 bases, the J end lost 0 bases, and 12 bases lay between the germline ends. The CDR3 runs 14 residues. Per germline, CDR1 SGHAT and CDR2 FQDESV (reference sequence). CDR3 nucleotide sequence: TGTGCCAGCAGTGATCTGACAGTCTCCTACGAGCAGTACTTC. As protein: CASSDLTVSYEQYF. Full variable domain (rest looked up from reference TRBV11-1 and TRBJ2-7): EAEVAQSPRYKITEKSQAVAFWCDPISGHATLYWYRQILGQGPELLVQFQDESVVDDSQLPKDRFSAERLKGVDSTLKIQPAELGDSAMYLCASSDLTVSYEQYFGPGTRLTVT.

In regard to this clone: Other DNA sequences in this specimen translate into the identical CDR3. The J gene is TRBJ2-6, the V gene TRBV29-1; D call uncertain. Germline lookup yields CDR1 SQVTM and CDR2 ANQGSEA. V was shortened by 3 bases and J by 3 bases, with 6 bases between the two germline ends. The CDR3 spans 13 residues. The CDR3, as DNA: TGCAGCGTTGATTCCGGTGGGGCCAACGTCCTGACTTTC. Translation: CSVDSGGANVLTF. Variable domain in full (rest from reference TRBV29-1 and TRBJ2-6): SAVISQKPSRDICQRGTSLTIQCQVDSQVTMMFWYRQQPGQSLTLIATANQGSEATYESGFVIDKFPISRPNLTFSTLTVSNMSPEDSSIYLCSVDSGGANVLTFGAGSRLTVL.

The chain is built from TRBV4-2 and TRBJ2-5; D call uncertain. CDR1 LGHNA and CDR2 YNFKEQ come from the germline V gene. V gave up 5 bases and J gave up 1 base, with 11 bases separating them. The CDR3 length is 14 residues. The CDR3 DNA follows: TGTGCCAGCAGCTTGGGTCACTTCCAAGAGACCCAGTACTTC. Translated: CASSLGHFQETQYF.

This clone was seen ten or more times. The sample has other DNA sequences that encode this CDR3 too. The chain employs TRBV30 and TRBJ1-4, with 9 bases fitting TRBD1. The CDR3 spans 14 residues. CDR1 is GTSNPN and CDR2 is SVGIG in the germline V gene (reference sequence). The ends lost 1 base at V and 5 bases at J; junction bases unmatched: 2. This chain's CDR3 is CAWSAGTGNEKLFF. In nucleotides, the CDR3 is TGTGCCTGGAGTGCAGGGACAGGGAATGAAAAACTGTTTTTT.

This clone came up many times. This chain joins TRBV28 and TRBJ1-1, with TRBD1 identical over 7 bases. J was trimmed by 9 bases and V by 3 bases; bases with no gene match: 4. Germline CDR1 is MDHEN and CDR2 is SYDVKM. CDR3 length: 12 amino acids. The CDR3 sequence: CASSFRGQKAFF. CDR3 DNA: TGTGCCAGCAGTTTCCGGGGACAGAAAGCTTTCTTT. The full variable domain, its missing parts supplied by reference TRBV28 and TRBJ1-1, is DVKVTQSSRYLVKRTGEKVFLECVQDMDHENMFWYRQDPGLGLRLIYFSYDVKMKEKGDIPEGYSVSREKKERFSLILESASTNQTSMYLCASSFRGQKAFFGQGTRLTVV.

CDR3 sequence (DNA): TGCGCCAGCAGCTTAGAAGAATGGTCCTACGAGCAGTACTTC. Its protein is CASSLEEWSYEQYF. The chain is built from TRBV5-1 and TRBJ2-7; D is unresolved. CDR1 and CDR2 from the germline V gene are SGHRS and YFSETQ. The CDR3 length is 14 residues. V dropped 2 bases and J dropped 1 base, with 10 bases sitting between them.

The chain recombines TRBV19 with TRBJ2-7, with 10 bases identical to TRBD2. V shed 5 bases, J shed 3 bases, and the junction held 7 bases outside the gene matches. Germline V lookup: CDR1 LNHDA, CDR2 SQIVND (reference sequence). The CDR3 loop spans 15 amino acids. CDR3 DNA: TGTGCCAGTAGTTTTGGTCTAGCGGGAGTCTACGAGCAGTACTTC. Its protein product is CASSFGLAGVYEQYF.

This chain links TRBV6-5 with TRBJ2-7, with a possible D match to TRBD2 (7 bases). CDR1 MNHEY and CDR2 SVGAGI come from the germline V gene. The V and J ends lost 6 bases and 6 bases respectively, with 18 bases between them. The CDR3 runs 14 residues. In nucleotides, the CDR3 is TGTGCCAGCAGCCCCCGGGGGGCCTTATCCGAGCAGTACTTC. Translated: CASSPRGALSEQYF.

The rearrangement uses TRBV5-6 and TRBJ2-1; D unclear. Germline CDR1 SGHDT, CDR2 YYEEEE. V lost 0 bases, J lost 9 bases, and 13 bases lay in between. This CDR3 is 14 amino acids long. CDR3 residues: CASSLANMRSEQFF. The CDR3 coding sequence is TGTGCCAGCAGCTTGGCCAATATGAGATCTGAGCAGTTCTTC. The whole variable domain, filled in from reference TRBV5-6 and TRBJ2-1, reads DAGVTQSPTHLIKTRGQQVTLRCSPKSGHDTVSWYQQALGQGPQFIFQYYEEEERQRGNFPDRFSGHQFPNYSSELNVNALLLGDSALYLCASSLANMRSEQFFGPGTRLTVL.

V and J are TRBV7-9 and TRBJ1-2; a weak D match, TRBD1 (6 bases). Germline assignment: CDR1 SEHNR and CDR2 FQNEAQ (reference sequence). Trimming took off 5 bases at V and 3 bases at J, with 25 bases between the two ends. The length of the CDR3 is 18 residues. CDR3 DNA: TGTGCCAGCAGCCCCAGGGGCAGGGAATCGGTTGAGGACTATGGCTACACCTTC. It codes for CASSPRGRESVEDYGYTF.

This clone was counted between two and nine times. The chain uses TRBV7-6 and TRBJ1-5; D not resolved. The CDR3 is 13 amino acids. Looked up from germline, CDR1 is SGHVS and CDR2 is FNYEAQ. The V gene lost 1 base and the J gene lost 4 bases, with 5 bases spanning the gap. The CDR3: CASSLGLNQPQHF. The DNA of the CDR3 is TGTGCCAGCAGCTTAGGGCTAAATCAGCCCCAGCATTTT.

This rearrangement joins TRBV19 to TRBJ2-1, with unresolved D. The CDR3 contains 14 residues. Germline values: CDR1 LNHDA, CDR2 SQIVND (reference sequence). V was pared by 6 bases and J by 5 bases, with 14 bases between. This CDR3 reads CASRVASAHNEQFF. The CDR3, as DNA: TGTGCCAGTAGGGTCGCATCGGCCCACAATGAGCAGTTCTTC.

This clone has a count of ten or more. The chain is built from TRBV29-1 and TRBJ2-7; a possible D gene is TRBD1 (8 bases). This CDR3 has 14 amino acids. Germline V gene data show CDR1 as SQVTM and CDR2 as ANQGSEA. The ends were cut back, 3 bases at V and 1 base at J, with 13 bases in the middle. The CDR3 here is CSVDGQGGSYEQYF. The CDR3 DNA follows: TGCAGCGTTGACGGACAGGGAGGGTCCTACGAGCAGTACTTC.